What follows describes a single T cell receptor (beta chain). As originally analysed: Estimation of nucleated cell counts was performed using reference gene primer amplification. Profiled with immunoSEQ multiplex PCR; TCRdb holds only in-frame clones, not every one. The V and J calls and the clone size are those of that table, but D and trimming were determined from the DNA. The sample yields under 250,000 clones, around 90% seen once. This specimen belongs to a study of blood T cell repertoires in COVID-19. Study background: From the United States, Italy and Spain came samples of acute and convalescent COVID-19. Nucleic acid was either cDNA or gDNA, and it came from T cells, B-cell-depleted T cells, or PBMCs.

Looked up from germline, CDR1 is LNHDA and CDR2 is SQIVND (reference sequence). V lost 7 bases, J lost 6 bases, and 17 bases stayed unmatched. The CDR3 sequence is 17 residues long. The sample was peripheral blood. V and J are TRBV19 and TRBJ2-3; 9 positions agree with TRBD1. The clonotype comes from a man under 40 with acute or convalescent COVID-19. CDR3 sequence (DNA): TGTGCCAGTATGCCGGCCCCGTGGACAGGGGTTAGGGATACGCAGTATTTT. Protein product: CASMPAPWTGVRDTQYF.